What follows describes a single TCR beta chain. The data stem from a study of shared clonotypes between healthy human individuals. The overall study: A couple of female and three male donors aged 18 to 49 were enrolled.

The donors were all Caucasian adults (living in Nashville, Tennessee). A CD45RA-negative memory subset and a CD45RA+ naive subset were separated from the CD4+ cells. Repertoires were generated with immunoSEQ multiplex PCR, while TCRdb's copy carries only in-frame clones and drops some. The sample includes about 680,000 clones, roughly 70% of them seen just once. From germline, CDR1 is SGDLS and CDR2 YYNGEE. The CDR3 loop spans 14 amino acids. V lost 3 bases to trimming and J lost 3 bases; unmatched junction nucleotides: 1. The chain recombines TRBV9 with TRBJ2-1; 9 bases agree with TRBD2. Sample: memory CD4+ T cells sorted from blood. Subset meaning: CD45RA-negative fraction. The receptor was isolated from a woman in her 30s in good health. DNA for the CDR3: TGTGCCAGCAGCGCGACTAGCGGCTACAATGAGCAGTTCTTC. Translation: CASSATSGYNEQFF.